One and the same sample provided the 11 T cell receptor beta chains below, sequenced in a study of cytotoxic CD8 clonotypes in ibrutinib-treated CLL. The protocol was immunoSEQ multiplex PCR, while the TCRdb copy is restricted to in-frame clones and leaves out a portion. The table lists over 120,000 clones, 79% of them singletons. Sequences were derived from PBMCs, sampled after 12 months of ibrutinib treatment. These receptors originate from a human donor with chronic lymphocytic leukemia.

The V and J genes are TRBV13 and TRBJ2-3; D call uncertain. Germline-derived CDR1 and CDR2 are PRHDT and FYEKMQ (reference sequence). V was cut by 7 bases and J by 0 bases, with 11 bases left in between. The CDR3 is 14 residues long. The CDR3 bases are TGTGCCAGCACCAGTCGGGCGAGCACAGATACGCAGTATTTT. Translated, it gives CASTSRASTDTQYF. The full variable domain, rest sourced from reference TRBV13 and TRBJ2-3, is AAGVIQSPRHLIKEKRETATLKCYPIPRHDTVYWYQQGPGQDPQFLISFYEKMQSDKGSIPDRFSAQQFSDYHSELNMSSLELGDSALYFCASTSRASTDTQYFGPGTRLTVL.

This rearrangement joins TRBV4-1 to TRBJ2-7, with D tentatively TRBD2 (6 bases). The V end lost 1 base, the J end lost 3 bases, and 13 bases lay between the germline ends. Germline assignment: CDR1 MGHRA and CDR2 YSYEKL. The CDR3 consists of 15 residues. CDR3 nucleotide sequence: TGCGCCAGCAGCCAAGGTCCTAGCGTTGGCTACGAGCAGTACTTC. Its protein product is CASSQGPSVGYEQYF.

CDR3 DNA: TGTGCCAGCAGTGAAGAGGGAGTCGGGACTGAAGCTTTCTTT. It is translated as CASSEEGVGTEAFF. This sequence joins TRBV7-9 and TRBJ1-1; D call uncertain. Trimming stripped 6 bases from V and 5 bases from J, with 16 bases between. Germline lookup yields CDR1 SEHNR and CDR2 FQNEAQ (reference sequence). CDR3 length equals 14 residues.

The chain has TRBV19 and TRBJ1-5; D is possibly TRBD1 (6 bases). Trimming cost V 6 bases and J 5 bases, with 11 bases left between them. The CDR3 spans 13 residues. CDR1 is LNHDA and CDR2 is SQIVND in the germline V gene (reference sequence). The CDR3 coding sequence is TGTGCCAGTAGCGGACAGACCGATCAGCCCCAGCATTTT. It codes for CASSGQTDQPQHF.

CDR3 loop: CASSRSGTGLNEQFF. The CDR3 region has the DNA TGTGCCAGCAGCCGGAGTGGGACAGGGTTGAATGAGCAGTTCTTC. This rearrangement joins TRBV16 to TRBJ2-1, with 9 bases lining up with TRBD1. CDR3 length equals 15 residues. With V trimmed by 4 bases and J by 7 bases, 8 bases remained unmatched. Germline V gene sequence: CDR1 KGHSY, CDR2 FQNENV.

V and J are TRBV7-8 and TRBJ2-2; 10 bases line up with TRBD1. After removal of 5 bases from V and 6 bases from J, the junction contained 12 bases not matched to a gene. The CDR3 spans 17 residues. In germline, CDR1 is SGHVS, CDR2 FQNEAQ. This chain's CDR3 is CASSRPRDRGFAGELFF. DNA for the CDR3: TGTGCCAGCAGCCGACCCCGGGACAGGGGCTTCGCCGGGGAGCTGTTTTTT.

This clone was seen a handful of times. The J gene is TRBJ1-5, the V gene TRBV4-2; TRBD1 might be the D (6 bases). The germline gives CDR1 LGHNA, CDR2 YNFKEQ. V dropped 0 bases and J dropped 9 bases, with 15 bases sitting between them. This CDR3 comprises 15 residues. This CDR3 is CASSQDPKGGRPQHF. DNA of the CDR3: TGTGCCAGCAGCCAAGATCCGAAGGGGGGGAGGCCCCAGCATTTT.

V and J are TRBV15 and TRBJ2-7, with TRBD1 matching over 7 bases. CDR3 size: 14 residues. V was clipped by 0 bases and J by 2 bases; unmatched bases: 1. Per germline, CDR1 LNHNV and CDR2 YYDKDF (reference sequence). The CDR3 region has the DNA TGTGCCACCAGCAGAGATGGACAGGCCTACGAGCAGTACTTC. Amino acids: CATSRDGQAYEQYF.

The gene calls are TRBV4-1 and TRBJ2-2, with D possibly TRBD2 on 5 matching bases. The ends were cut back, 4 bases at V and 8 bases at J, with 17 bases in the middle. The CDR3 is 15 residues long. Germline-derived CDR1 and CDR2 are MGHRA and YSYEKL. The CDR3, as DNA: TGCGCCAGCAGCCTGCGGCTCGCGACGGGAGGGGAGCTGTTTTTT. Its protein product is CASSLRLATGGELFF.

This clone was seen a few times. The DNA for the CDR3 is TGTGCCAGCACCAAGACAGGGTCGGATGGCTACACCTTC. It codes for CASTKTGSDGYTF. J is TRBJ1-2 and V is TRBV28, with 7 bases that match TRBD1. From germline, CDR1 is MDHEN and CDR2 SYDVKM. The J segment lost 6 bases and the V segment lost 7 bases, leaving 8 bases of the junction unmatched. CDR3 length equals 13 residues.

The V call is TRBV11-1, the J call TRBJ2-1; 8 positions agree with TRBD1. CDR1 is SGHAT, CDR2 FQDESV, per germline (reference sequence). The CDR3 covers 14 residues. The V gene end was trimmed by 4 bases and the J gene end by 10 bases; junction bases not matched to a gene: 9. The chain's CDR3 is CASSSGTGIREQFF. The CDR3, as DNA: TGTGCCAGCAGCTCCGGGACAGGAATTCGGGAGCAGTTCTTC.